A single sample gave rise to the 9 T cell receptor beta chains below, sequenced in a study of T cells after yellow fever vaccination. TCRdb independently ran MiXCR on the 5' RACE reads; one entry per CDR3 protein. This sample has roughly 520,000 distinct CDR3 sequences, with 21% found just once. Sequences were derived from PBMCs, sampled roughly 23 days after the first yellow fever vaccination. These TCRs come from a man between 18 and 29 years old who received the YFV17D yellow fever vaccine.

The rearrangement uses TRBV11-2 and TRBJ1-6; 7 bases align to TRBD1. The V gene's germline CDR1 is SGHAT and CDR2 FQNNGV. There are 14 residues in the CDR3. With 5 bases clipped from V and 7 bases from J, the junction kept 5 bases outside the gene matches. CDR3 sequence reads: CASSPGQKNSPLHF. CDR3 DNA sequence: TGTGCCAGCAGCCCGGGACAGAAAAATTCACCCCTCCACTTT.

In this sample, this clonotype turned up a few times. The V call is TRBV6-6, the J call TRBJ2-5; unclear D gene. The CDR3 has 10 amino acids. The V end was cut by 10 bases, the J end by 2 bases, with 5 bases between. The germline V gene has CDR1 MNHNY and CDR2 SVGAGI (reference sequence). The CDR3, as DNA: TGTGCCACCCTACAAGAGACCCAGTACTTC. Amino acid sequence: CATLQETQYF.

The chain joins TRBV18 to TRBJ2-7; D is possibly TRBD2 (5 bases). The V and J ends lost 0 bases and 3 bases respectively, with 12 bases between them. The CDR3 is made up of 15 amino acids. Germline CDR1 and CDR2: KGHSH and LQKENI. The CDR3 DNA reads as TGTGCCAGCTCACCACCCTCACAGAGGGTCTACGAGCAGTACTTC. This gives the protein CASSPPSQRVYEQYF.

This clonotype was detected a few times. This sequence joins TRBV12-3 or TRBV12-4 and TRBJ1-1; D remains ambiguous. Trimming shortened V by 5 bases and J by 1 base, and 8 bases separated the two germline ends. There are 13 residues in the CDR3. The DNA of the CDR3 is TGTGCCAGCAGTACGACGGGGAACACTGAAGCTTTCTTT. Amino acid sequence: CASSTTGNTEAFF.

The V gene is TRBV7-2, the J gene TRBJ2-7, with TRBD2 matching 8 bases. The CDR3 sequence is 15 residues long. The germline CDR1 and CDR2 sequences are SGHTA and FQGNSA. V shed 5 bases and J 0 bases; nucleotides not matched to a gene: 6. Here the CDR3 DNA reads TGTGCCAGCAGCCTAGAGCGGGGGAGCTCCTACGAGCAGTACTTC. Amino acid sequence: CASSLERGSSYEQYF.

Remarks on this clonotype: A read error may account for a junction end that differs from germline. The chain couples TRBV5-1 to TRBJ1-1, with no clear D. The CDR3 runs 14 residues. CDR1 is SGHRS and CDR2 is YFSETQ in the germline V gene. CDR3 protein: CASKLVGKNTEVFF. The CDR3 DNA reads as TGCGCCAGCAAATTAGTGGGGAAGAACACTGAAGTTTTCTTT. Filled out from reference TRBV5-1 and TRBJ1-1, the complete variable domain reads KAGVTQTPRYLIKTRGQQVTLSCSPISGHRSVSWYQQTPGQGLQFLFEYFSETQRNKGNFPGRFSGRQFSNSRSEMNVSTLELGDSALYLCASKLVGKNTEVFFGQGTRLTVV.

This sequence joins TRBV6-8 and TRBJ1-2; TRBD1 agrees at 9 bases. V lost 6 bases, J lost 5 bases, and 4 bases stayed unmatched. Germline V gene lookup returns CDR1 MNHGY and CDR2 SAAAGT. This CDR3 has 13 amino acids. CDR3 sequence (DNA): TGTGCCAGCAGGGGGACAGGGACATATGGCTACACCTTC. As protein: CASRGTGTYGYTF.

This clonotype occurred a few times. V usage is TRBV7-6 and J usage is TRBJ2-7; a possible D gene is TRBD1 (5 bases). The germline gives CDR1 SGHVS, CDR2 FNYEAQ. V lost 5 bases and J 2 bases, leaving 16 bases between the germline ends. This CDR3 is 15 amino acids long. The DNA for the CDR3 is TGTGCCAGCAGCCCGACAAGCCAGGGTCCCTACGAGCAGTACTTC. Residues: CASSPTSQGPYEQYF.

The table lists this clonotype with a few counts. V usage is TRBV5-1 and J usage is TRBJ2-1, with D perhaps matching TRBD2 (7 bases). V shed 0 bases and J shed 3 bases, with 13 bases lying between them. Germline CDR1 is SGHRS and CDR2 is YFSETQ. The CDR3 runs to 16 residues. CDR3 in amino acids: CASSLGAGASYNEQFF. The CDR3 DNA follows: TGCGCCAGCAGCTTGGGGGCGGGGGCTAGCTACAATGAGCAGTTCTTC.